This T cell receptor beta chain was recovered during a study of blood T cell repertoires in COVID-19. Study overall: COVID-19 samples, acute and convalescent, were from the United States, Italy and Spain.

In the study's own analysis: Using reference gene primer amplification, nucleated cell counts were estimated. Clones were sequenced by immunoSEQ multiplex PCR, and TCRdb holds only the in-frame ones, with some missing. V and J calls and clone size are given by that table; D and trimming were obtained from the DNA. The sample carries about 170,000 clones, 80% to 85% recorded once. The CDR3 sequence is 14 residues long. Germline CDR1 reads MNHEY; CDR2 reads SVGEGT. V lost 6 bases to trimming and J lost 1 base; unmatched junction nucleotides: 3. Specimen: peripheral blood. The origin of this receptor is a man between 65 and 79 years old with active or convalescent COVID-19. The V gene is TRBV6-2 or TRBV6-3, the J gene TRBJ2-3; 8 positions match TRBD1. CDR3 nucleotides: TGTGCCAGCAGCAAACAGGGGGGCACAGATACGCAGTATTTT. This codes for CASSKQGGTDTQYF.